Listed below are T cell receptor beta chains from one sample, sequenced in a study of CD8+ T cells in alopecia areata. Profiling relied on immunoSEQ multiplex PCR, and the TCRdb table lists in-frame clones only, not all of them. The sample includes thousands of clones, approximately 65% of them seen just once. The material was skin, obtained at week 0. The source of these receptors is a human donor with alopecia areata. Both conserved end residues are part of each CDR3. Each record gives: V gene, clone size, J gene, D gene, CDR3 DNA, CDR3 protein. D genes are given only for firm matches. Clone size, where shown, is once, few, many, or a class for clones that have expanded.

TRBV4-2	few	TRBJ2-6	NA	TGTGCCAGCAGCCAAGATGTGGCCGGGAGCAGTGGGGCCAACGTCCTGACTTTC	CASSQDVAGSSGANVLTF
TRBV10-3	once	TRBJ2-1	TRBD1	TGTGCCATCAGTCTAGGGACAGTTTCCAATGAGCAGTTCTTC	CAISLGTVSNEQFF
TRBV15	NA	TRBJ1-5	NA	TGTGCCACCAGCAGAGAAGGGGGAAGGCCCCAGCATTTT	CATSREGGRPQHF
TRBV7-2	NA	TRBJ2-7	NA	TGTGCCAGCAGACTCACAGGGACCTACGAGCAGTACTTC	CASRLTGTYEQYF
TRBV12-5	NA	TRBJ2-5	NA	TGTGCTAGTGGTTTGCTTAATGACAGGACGCCCCGGGGAGAGACCCAGTACTTC	CASGLLNDRTPRGETQYF
TRBV5-1	few	TRBJ2-1	TRBD2	TGCGCCAGCAGCCCCCGGGGGGGCGGCTACAATGAGCAGTTCTTC	CASSPRGGGYNEQFF
TRBV11-2	few	TRBJ2-7	NA	TGTGCCAGCAGCCCTTGGGACACCTCCTACGAGCAGTACTTC	CASSPWDTSYEQYF
TRBV6-1	NA	TRBJ2-1	TRBD2	TGTGCCAGCACGACTAGCGGGGGGGCTTTAGAGCAGTTCTTC	CASTTSGGALEQFF
TRBV6-6	NA	TRBJ1-4	NA	TGTGCCAGCAGTTACTATAGGGTTGCTGAGGAAAAACTGTTTTTT	CASSYYRVAEEKLFF
TRBV7-2	NA	TRBJ1-1	NA	TGTGCCAGCAGCAACCGGGGCCGGGACGGGAACACTGAAGCTTTCTTT	CASSNRGRDGNTEAFF
TRBV4-2	NA	TRBJ2-2	TRBD1	TGTGCCAGCAGCCCAAGACCGACAGGGAGCCTCACCGGGGAGCTGTTTTTT	CASSPRPTGSLTGELFF
TRBV4-2	few	TRBJ1-5	TRBD1	TGTGCCAGCAGCCGACAGGGTTTAAATCAGCCCCAGCATTTT	CASSRQGLNQPQHF
TRBV10-2	few	TRBJ1-1	TRBD1	TGCGCCAGCAGCCCACCCCCGGCAGGGGGCTGGAACACTGAAGCTTTCTTT	CASSPPPAGGWNTEAFF
TRBV18	NA	TRBJ2-1	NA	TGTGCCAGCTCACCAGCGGGCAGGAGCTCCGACAATGAGCAGTTCTTC	CASSPAGRSSDNEQFF
TRBV7-8	NA	TRBJ2-5	TRBD2	TGTGCCAGCAGCTCGGGACTAGCGGGGGGACAAGAGACCCAGTACTTC	CASSSGLAGGQETQYF
TRBV29-1	NA	TRBJ1-1	TRBD1	TGCAGCACCCGACAGGGGGCTGGCACTGAAGCTTTCTTT	CSTRQGAGTEAFF
TRBV7-6	NA	TRBJ2-7	NA	TGTGCCAGCAGCTTAGCGGAGGGCCGACCCTACGAGCAGTACTTC	CASSLAEGRPYEQYF
TRBV6-5	few	TRBJ2-5	NA	TGTGCCAGCAGTTACACCGGGGGTGTGAGCCAGTACTTC	CASSYTGGVSQYF
TRBV5-1	NA	TRBJ2-1	NA	TGCGCCAGCAGAGGAGGGACGAATGAGCAGTTCTTC	CASRGGTNEQFF
TRBV11-2	NA	TRBJ2-1	NA	TGTGCCAGCAGCCACGGGGACTGGAGCTCCTACAATGAGCAGTTCTTC	CASSHGDWSSYNEQFF
TRBV7-1	NA	TRBJ2-3	NA	TGTGCCAGCAGCCCACTCCGTACAGATACGCAGTATTTT	CASSPLRTDTQYF
TRBV27	NA	TRBJ1-3	NA	TGTGCCAGCAGTTCGGGGCGGGGACCCCGCCTTGGAAACACCATATATTTT	CASSSGRGPRLGNTIYF
TRBV19	NA	TRBJ2-5	TRBD1	TGTGCCAGTAGTATTTGGGACAGACAAGAGACCCAGTACTTC	CASSIWDRQETQYF
TRBV5-1	NA	TRBJ2-5	NA	TGCGCCAGCAGCTTCGAGGGGGAGACCCAGTACTTC	CASSFEGETQYF
TRBV4-1	NA	TRBJ2-3	NA	TGCGCCAGCAGCCAATTTACCCTAACAACCACAGATACGCAGTATTTT	CASSQFTLTTTDTQYF
TRBV4-3	NA	TRBJ2-1	TRBD1	TGCGCCAGCAGCCAAGATGTGGGGGACAGTGAGCAGTTCTTC	CASSQDVGDSEQFF
TRBV10-1	NA	TRBJ1-1	NA	TGCGCCAGCAAATTTGGGGGCCGGAACACTGAAGCTTTCTTT	CASKFGGRNTEAFF
TRBV5-6	NA	TRBJ2-2	NA	TGTGCCAGCAACCGACGGGGAACCGGGGAGCTGTTTTTT	CASNRRGTGELFF
TRBV29-1	once	TRBJ1-1	NA	TGCAGCGTGCTGGGGGGGGGCGCTGAAGCTTTCTTT	CSVLGGGAEAFF
TRBV7-9	NA	TRBJ2-5	TRBD1	TGTGCCAGCAGCGCAAGACCAAGGGGGCCCGAGACCCAGTACTTC	CASSARPRGPETQYF
TRBV7-9	few	TRBJ1-1	NA	TGTGCCAGCATCGAGGGGGGCACTGAAGCTTTCTTT	CASIEGGTEAFF
TRBV2	NA	TRBJ2-3	NA	TGTGCCAGCAGTGAAGCGATATACGCAGGAGATACGCAGTATTTT	CASSEAIYAGDTQYF
TRBV27	NA	TRBJ2-3	NA	TGTGCCAGCAGCTACCGGACGAATCGTGGCACAGATACGCAGTATTTT	CASSYRTNRGTDTQYF
TRBV5-6	NA	TRBJ2-7	NA	TGTGCCAGCAGCTTGGCAGCCTACGAGCAGTACTTC	CASSLAAYEQYF
TRBV27	NA	TRBJ2-1	NA	TGTGCCAGCAGTTCTTTAGGTAATGAGCAGTTCTTC	CASSSLGNEQFF
TRBV7-2	NA	TRBJ2-7	NA	TGTGCCAGCAGCCAAGAAAGGAGACAGACCTACGAGCAGTACTTC	CASSQERRQTYEQYF
TRBV27	NA	TRBJ2-2	TRBD2	TGTGCCAGCCGCCGGGCGGGGGGGGCCACCGGGGAGCTGTTTTTT	CASRRAGGATGELFF
TRBV6-4	few	TRBJ2-2	NA	TGTGCCAGCAGTGACTCGGACACCGGGGAGCTGTTTTTT	CASSDSDTGELFF
TRBV30	NA	TRBJ2-2	TRBD1	TGTGCCGGACAGGTGAACACCGGGGAGCTGTTTTTT	CAGQVNTGELFF
TRBV4-2	NA	TRBJ2-3	NA	TGTGCCAGCAGCCAAGATATCTTCTCAGATACGCAGTATTTT	CASSQDIFSDTQYF
TRBV6-6	NA	TRBJ2-7	NA	TGTGCCAGCAGTTACTCCCCAAACAGCTACGAGCAGTACTTC	CASSYSPNSYEQYF
TRBV7-6	NA	TRBJ1-1	NA	TGTGCCAGCAGCACCTTAGGACAGTTTCCCACTGAAGCTTTCTTT	CASSTLGQFPTEAFF
TRBV6-4	few	TRBJ2-3	TRBD2	TGTGCCAGCAGTGACTCTAGCGGGGGGGATACGCAGTATTTT	CASSDSSGGDTQYF